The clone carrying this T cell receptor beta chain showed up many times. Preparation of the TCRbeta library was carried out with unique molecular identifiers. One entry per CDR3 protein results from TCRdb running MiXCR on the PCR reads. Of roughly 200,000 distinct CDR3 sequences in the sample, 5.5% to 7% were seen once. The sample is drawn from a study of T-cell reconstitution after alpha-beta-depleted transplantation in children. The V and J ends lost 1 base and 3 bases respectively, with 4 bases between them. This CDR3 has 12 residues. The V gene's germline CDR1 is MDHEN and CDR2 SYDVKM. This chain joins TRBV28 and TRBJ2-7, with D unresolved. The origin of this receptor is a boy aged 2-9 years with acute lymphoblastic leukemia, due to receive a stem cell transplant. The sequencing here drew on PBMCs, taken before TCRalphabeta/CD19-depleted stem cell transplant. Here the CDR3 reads CASSLLNYEQYF. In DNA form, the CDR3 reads TGTGCCAGCAGTTTATTGAACTACGAGCAGTACTTC.